The source of this T cell receptor (beta chain) is a study of technical replicates of blood from a handful of donors. Looked up from germline, CDR1 is MGHRA and CDR2 is YSYEKL. The CDR3 length is 16 residues. Trimming cost V 3 bases and J 5 bases, with 17 bases left between them. Assay: immunoSEQ multiplex PCR; the TCRdb copy retains only in-frame clones and omits some. The data hold roughly 67,000 clones, with roughly 98% observed a single time. Sequenced: T cells isolated from PBMCs. This chain connects TRBV4-1 to TRBJ1-5, with D possibly TRBD1 on 5 matching bases. This receptor was obtained from a human donor in good health. The CDR3 nucleotides are TGCGCCAGCAGCCAGGACCATTCAGGGAACTATCAGCCCCAGCATTTT. This gives the protein CASSQDHSGNYQPQHF.